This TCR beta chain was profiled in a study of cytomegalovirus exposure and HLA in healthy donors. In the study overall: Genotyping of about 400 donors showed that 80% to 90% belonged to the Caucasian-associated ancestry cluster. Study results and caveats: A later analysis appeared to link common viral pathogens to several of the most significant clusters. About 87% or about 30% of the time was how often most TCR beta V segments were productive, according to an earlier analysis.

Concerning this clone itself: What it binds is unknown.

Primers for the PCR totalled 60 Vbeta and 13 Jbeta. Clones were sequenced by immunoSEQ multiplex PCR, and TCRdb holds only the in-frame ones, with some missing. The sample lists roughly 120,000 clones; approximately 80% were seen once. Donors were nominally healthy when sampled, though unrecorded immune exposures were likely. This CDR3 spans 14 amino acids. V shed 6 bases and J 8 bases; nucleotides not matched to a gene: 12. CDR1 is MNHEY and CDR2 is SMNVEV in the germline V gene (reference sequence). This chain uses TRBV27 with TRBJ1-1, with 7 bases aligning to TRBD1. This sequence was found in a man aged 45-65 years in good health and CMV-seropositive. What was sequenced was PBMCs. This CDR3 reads CASRGGRASIEAFF. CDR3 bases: TGTGCCAGCAGAGGGGGCAGGGCTTCTATCGAAGCTTTCTTT.